This T cell receptor (beta chain) is drawn from a study of STAT5B mutations in CD4+ large granular lymphocyte leukemia. As for this clone: What it binds is not known.

This was a survey-level run. The protocol was immunoSEQ multiplex PCR, while the TCRdb copy is restricted to in-frame clones and leaves out a portion. The data show under 35,000 clones, with more than 60% seen just once and around 2.3% held by the top ten. Findings and caveats of the study: TRBV06-family usage was enriched in top patient clones (8/27) versus controls (2/35). Patient CD4-sorted repertoires looked more clonal than healthy CD4+ repertoires, even without putative leukemic clones. No patients shared main leukemic clonotypes, though roughly 27% appeared at low frequency elsewhere.

Trimming removed 6 bases from V and 0 bases from J; junction bases left unmatched: 1. CDR1 and CDR2 (germline): MRHNA, SNTAGT. There are 14 residues in the CDR3. This sequence was found in a human donor in good health. The J gene is TRBJ2-2, the V gene TRBV6-4, with 7 bases lining up with TRBD2. The sequenced sample consisted of CD4+ T cells from blood buffy coats. CDR3 nucleotides: TGTGCCAGCAGACTAGCGACGAACACCGGGGAGCTGTTTTTT. Protein sequence: CASRLATNTGELFF.